The 30 T cell receptor beta chains in this list originate from one sample, sequenced in a study of cytomegalovirus exposure and HLA in healthy donors listed by TCRdb under 2017. The receptor library was made with the immunoSEQ multiplex PCR assay. In its TCRdb copy, this immuneACCESS table keeps in-frame sequences only and misses some clones. Where compared with another copy, unresolved V genes explain less than half of these, and the others have no known cause. The table for this sample lists roughly 250,000 clones; around 88% of them were counted only once. The ten most abundant clones make up 1% to 1.5% of the sample. The sequenced sample consisted of PBMCs. Source of these receptors: a woman in her twenties or thirties in good health and CMV-seropositive.

The rearrangement joins TRBV7-9 to TRBJ2-5, with D possibly being TRBD1 (5 bases). This CDR3 has 13 residues. V shed 0 bases and J shed 5 bases, with 7 bases lying between them. Germline lookup yields CDR1 SEHNR and CDR2 FQNEAQ (reference sequence). The DNA of the CDR3 is TGTGCCAGCAGCTTAGCGCAGGGTGAGACCCAGTACTTC. Amino acids: CASSLAQGETQYF.

The rearrangement joins TRBV5-1 to TRBJ2-5, with TRBD1 matching 10 bases. The CDR3 extends over 14 amino acids. Trimming took 6 bases from V and 4 from J; bases not matched to a gene: 6. CDR1 is SGHRS, CDR2 YFSETQ, per germline. CDR3 in DNA: TGCGCCAGCACCCTCGGGACAGGGGTAGAGACCCAGTACTTC. Residues: CASTLGTGVETQYF.

The chain uses TRBV4-1 and TRBJ1-3; unclear D gene. Germline V gives CDR1 MGHRA, CDR2 YSYEKL. Trimming shortened V by 2 bases and J by 4 bases, and 6 bases separated the two germline ends. The CDR3 has 13 residues. The CDR3 DNA follows: TGCGCCAGCAGCCAAACATCCGGAAACACCATATATTTT. Translated, it gives CASSQTSGNTIYF.

The V call is TRBV4-1, the J call TRBJ2-7; D perhaps matches TRBD2 (6 bases). The CDR3 contains 15 residues. The ends were cut back, 0 bases at V and 3 bases at J, with 12 bases in the middle. Germline CDR1 is MGHRA and CDR2 is YSYEKL. The DNA for the CDR3 is TGCGCCAGCAGCCAAGATGTATCGCGGGGCTACGAGCAGTACTTC. Amino acid sequence: CASSQDVSRGYEQYF.

The table lists this clone with a few counts. The chain joins TRBV6-1 to TRBJ2-7; D ambiguous. Germline CDR1 is MNHNS and CDR2 is SASEGT. CDR3 length: 13 residues. Between the trimmed V and J ends, which lost 4 bases and 0 bases, there was a span of 7 bases. CDR3 sequence: CASSAVPSYEQYF. DNA for the CDR3: TGTGCCAGCAGTGCCGTCCCCTCCTACGAGCAGTACTTC.

The V call is TRBV29-1, the J call TRBJ2-1, with 10 bases identical to TRBD2. The V and J ends lost 3 bases and 4 bases, in that order; junction bases with no gene match: 9. This CDR3 comprises 16 residues. CDR1 is SQVTM, CDR2 ANQGSEA, per germline. The CDR3 sequence is CSVETNLAGAYNEQFF. In DNA form, the CDR3 reads TGCAGCGTTGAGACAAACCTAGCGGGAGCTTACAATGAGCAGTTCTTC.

Here the CDR3 reads CASSRLLSGGQETQYF. The DNA for the CDR3 is TGTGCCAGCAGTCGACTCCTTAGCGGGGGTCAAGAGACCCAGTACTTC. V and J are TRBV6-6 and TRBJ2-5; 9 bases align to TRBD2. Looked up from germline, CDR1 is MNHNY and CDR2 is SVGAGI (reference sequence). V dropped 5 bases and J dropped 2; count of bases not matched to a gene: 9. This CDR3 spans 16 amino acids.

V gene TRBV28 combines with J gene TRBJ2-7; 8 nucleotides match TRBD1. With 3 bases clipped from V and 1 base from J, the junction kept 5 bases outside the gene matches. The CDR3 is made up of 15 amino acids. Germline loops: CDR1 MDHEN, CDR2 SYDVKM. The CDR3 DNA follows: TGTGCCAGCAGTTTCGGACAGGGACCTTCCTACGAGCAGTACTTC. It is translated as CASSFGQGPSYEQYF. The full variable domain, with the rest looked up from reference TRBV28 and TRBJ2-7, is DVKVTQSSRYLVKRTGEKVFLECVQDMDHENMFWYRQDPGLGLRLIYFSYDVKMKEKGDIPEGYSVSREKKERFSLILESASTNQTSMYLCASSFGQGPSYEQYFGPGTRLTVT.

The chain employs TRBV10-2 and TRBJ2-5; 8 bases agree with TRBD1. This CDR3 comprises 14 residues. V shed 6 bases, J shed 1 base, and the junction held 4 bases outside the gene matches. Germline CDR1 reads WSHSY; CDR2 reads SAAADI. In DNA, the CDR3 is TGCGCCAGCAGGGGGACAGGAGCCCAAGAGACCCAGTACTTC. It is translated as CASRGTGAQETQYF.

This clone was seen only once. The chain links TRBV29-1 to TRBJ2-7; a possible D gene is TRBD1 (6 bases). The CDR3 extends over 12 amino acids. V was cut by 5 bases and J by 5 bases, with 13 bases left in between. Germline V gene sequence: CDR1 SQVTM, CDR2 ANQGSEA. CDR3 DNA: TGCAGCGTTCGGGTCCAGGGGAACGAGCAGTACTTC. This sequence encodes CSVRVQGNEQYF.

The V and J genes are TRBV6-4 and TRBJ2-1, with D tentatively TRBD2 (6 bases). V was trimmed by 3 bases and J by 5 bases, leaving 14 bases between them. This CDR3 is 15 amino acids long. CDR1 and CDR2 (germline): MRHNA, SNTAGT. The CDR3 protein is CASSEDYHPNNEQFF. The CDR3 nucleotides read TGTGCCAGCAGTGAGGACTATCACCCCAACAATGAGCAGTTCTTC.

This CDR3 reads CASSLGTGRTGGQPQHF. Here the CDR3 DNA reads TGTGCCAGCAGCTTAGGAACAGGCCGTACGGGGGGTCAGCCCCAGCATTTT. The gene calls are TRBV7-9 and TRBJ1-5; D is possibly TRBD1 (5 bases). The CDR3 spans 17 residues. Trimming removed 1 base from V and 6 bases from J, with 19 bases in between. Per germline, CDR1 SEHNR and CDR2 FQNEAQ (reference sequence).

The rearrangement uses TRBV5-4 and TRBJ2-5; D may be TRBD2 (6 bases). V was cut by 0 bases and J by 5 bases, with 11 bases left in between. The germline V gene encodes CDR1 SGHNT and CDR2 YYREEE (reference sequence). The CDR3 spans 14 residues. This chain's CDR3 is CASSLAGAGETQYF. The DNA for the CDR3 is TGTGCCAGCAGCTTGGCCGGTGCGGGGGAGACCCAGTACTTC.

This clone was counted once. The chain employs TRBV28 and TRBJ1-4; D remains ambiguous. The germline CDR1 and CDR2 sequences are MDHEN and SYDVKM. CDR3 size: 13 residues. V was trimmed by 10 bases and J by 8 bases, leaving 17 bases between them. CDR3 DNA: TGTGCCACCCCGTCCCCCTCGGGGGAAAAACTGTTTTTT. The encoded protein is CATPSPSGEKLFF. Full variable domain (remainder filled in from reference TRBV28 and TRBJ1-4): DVKVTQSSRYLVKRTGEKVFLECVQDMDHENMFWYRQDPGLGLRLIYFSYDVKMKEKGDIPEGYSVSREKKERFSLILESASTNQTSMYLCATPSPSGEKLFFGSGTQLSVL.

The chain recombines TRBV30 with TRBJ2-7; weak D call: TRBD2 (7 bases). The germline gives CDR1 GTSNPN, CDR2 SVGIG (reference sequence). V was cut by 0 bases and J by 6 bases, with 18 bases left in between. This CDR3 is 15 amino acids long. The CDR3 bases are TGTGCCTGGAGTGTACAGGGCGGGAGCCTGAGCGAGCAGTACTTC. This sequence encodes CAWSVQGGSLSEQYF.

The chain combines TRBV28 with TRBJ1-5, with unresolved D. From germline, CDR1 is MDHEN and CDR2 SYDVKM. V was pared by 7 bases and J by 5 bases, with 12 bases between. This CDR3 has 13 residues. The CDR3 DNA is TGTGCCAGCACCACTAGACAAGATCAGCCCCAGCATTTT. It yields the protein CASTTRQDQPQHF.

This clone turned up a few times. The V gene is TRBV5-5, the J gene TRBJ1-5; possibly TRBD1 for D (5 bases). Germline V gene sequence: CDR1 SGHKS, CDR2 YYEKEE (reference sequence). This CDR3 is built from 14 residues. The V end lost 4 bases, the J end lost 1 base, and 9 bases lay between the germline ends. CDR3 in amino acids: CASSPGESNQPQHF. As DNA, the CDR3 is TGTGCCAGCAGCCCGGGGGAGAGCAATCAGCCCCAGCATTTT.

The gene calls are TRBV19 and TRBJ2-7; 8 nucleotides align to TRBD2. CDR3 length: 15 residues. V trimming: 5 bases; J trimming: 5 bases; junction bases outside the gene matches: 11. Looked up from germline, CDR1 is LNHDA and CDR2 is SQIVND (reference sequence). The CDR3 bases are TGTGCCAGTAGTCCCCCGGGGGGGACTTGGGACGAGCAGTACTTC. Protein sequence: CASSPPGGTWDEQYF.

The rearrangement uses TRBV27 and TRBJ1-2, with 8 positions matching TRBD1. V shed 6 bases, J shed 4 bases, and the junction held 7 bases outside the gene matches. This CDR3 is 14 amino acids long. Germline assignment: CDR1 MNHEY and CDR2 SMNVEV (reference sequence). CDR3 DNA: TGTGCCAGCAGCCCGAGCACAGGGGGCTATGGCTACACCTTC. It is translated as CASSPSTGGYGYTF.

The gene calls are TRBV13 and TRBJ2-7; possible D gene TRBD2, 7 bases. V lost 5 bases, J lost 3 bases, and 17 bases lay in between. This CDR3 has 15 amino acids. Germline loops: CDR1 PRHDT, CDR2 FYEKMQ (reference sequence). CDR3 region: CASSIRGGQNYEQYF. The CDR3 bases are TGTGCCAGCAGCATTAGGGGGGGACAAAACTACGAGCAGTACTTC.

A single count supports this clone. The chain couples TRBV10-2 to TRBJ2-2; 9 nucleotides align to TRBD1. The CDR3 runs 15 residues. CDR1 is WSHSY, CDR2 SAAADI, per germline. V was pared by 6 bases and J by 6 bases, with 8 bases of the junction left unmatched. The CDR3 nucleotides are TGCGCCAGCAGCTGGGGACAGGGAGGCGCCGGGGAGCTGTTTTTT. Translated, it gives CASSWGQGGAGELFF.

A single count supports this clone. The chain recombines TRBV28 with TRBJ1-4, with D possibly being TRBD1 (5 bases). Trimming removed 7 bases at V and 7 bases at J, with 16 bases between. From germline, CDR1 is MDHEN and CDR2 SYDVKM. The CDR3 spans 14 residues. CDR3: CASNVGRGGEKLFF. The CDR3 nucleotides are TGTGCCAGCAACGTGGGGAGGGGTGGTGAAAAACTGTTTTTT.

The rearrangement uses TRBV19 and TRBJ2-2, with a tentative D call TRBD2 (5 bases). The germline gives CDR1 LNHDA, CDR2 SQIVND (reference sequence). CDR3 size: 14 residues. Trimming pared 8 bases from V and 6 bases from J, leaving 16 bases between. The CDR3 region has the DNA TGTGCCAGTGGGCTACTCGCGGGCCCCGGGGAGCTGTTTTTT. Protein: CASGLLAGPGELFF.

This clone came up a few times. This rearrangement joins TRBV7-9 to TRBJ2-7, with D possibly matching TRBD2 (6 bases). Trimming pared 11 bases from V and 2 bases from J, leaving 13 bases between. Looked up from germline, CDR1 is SEHNR and CDR2 is FQNEAQ (reference sequence). This CDR3 spans 12 amino acids. CDR3 residues: CAAGWATYEQYF. CDR3 nucleotide sequence: TGTGCCGCGGGGTGGGCCACCTACGAGCAGTACTTC.

This clone has only one observation. V usage is TRBV5-4 and J usage is TRBJ2-1, with 12 bases fitting TRBD2. J lost 7 bases, V lost 3 bases, and 8 bases had no gene match. CDR3 size: 16 residues. Germline CDR1 reads SGHNT; CDR2 reads YYREEE (reference sequence). This CDR3 reads CASSSPTSGSDNEQFF. In nucleotides, the CDR3 is TGTGCCAGCAGCTCACCGACTAGCGGGAGTGATAATGAGCAGTTCTTC.

The J gene is TRBJ2-1, the V gene TRBV6-4; 9 nucleotides align to TRBD2. J gave up 12 bases and V 4 bases, and 7 bases lay outside the gene matches. The CDR3 runs 13 residues. Germline CDR1 and CDR2: MRHNA and SNTAGT. The CDR3 region is CASSALAGWGQFF. DNA for the CDR3: TGTGCCAGCAGTGCGCTAGCGGGATGGGGGCAGTTCTTC.

The chain has TRBV15 and TRBJ2-6, with D uncertain. V was clipped by 0 bases and J by 0 bases, with 6 bases between them. The CDR3 is 16 residues long. The germline gives CDR1 LNHNV, CDR2 YYDKDF (reference sequence). The CDR3: CATSRDQDSGANVLTF. CDR3 coding DNA: TGTGCCACCAGCAGAGATCAGGACTCTGGGGCCAACGTCCTGACTTTC.

This sequence joins TRBV5-4 and TRBJ1-1; D may be TRBD1 (5 bases). V lost 4 bases and J 8 bases, leaving 15 bases between the germline ends. The CDR3 runs 13 residues. Per germline, CDR1 SGHNT and CDR2 YYREEE (reference sequence). The CDR3 DNA reads as TGTGCCAGCAGCGGACACCCTGAGAAGGAAGCTTTCTTT. Translating it yields CASSGHPEKEAFF.

V gene TRBV19 combines with J gene TRBJ2-5; 8 bases fit TRBD1. Germline V gives CDR1 LNHDA, CDR2 SQIVND (reference sequence). The length of the CDR3 is 16 residues. V lost 7 bases, J lost 5 bases, and 15 bases stayed unmatched. The CDR3 sequence is CASTSSRTGKGETQYF. CDR3 sequence (DNA): TGTGCCAGTACCTCCTCGAGGACAGGGAAAGGGGAGACCCAGTACTTC.

The rearrangement links TRBV28 to TRBJ2-1; TRBD1 might be the D (5 bases). Germline CDR1 MDHEN, CDR2 SYDVKM. Trimming shortened V by 8 bases and J by 5 bases, and 10 bases separated the two germline ends. This CDR3 has 12 amino acids. The DNA for the CDR3 is TGTGCCAGCGGGGCGAACGACAATGAGCAGTTCTTC. Translated, it gives CASGANDNEQFF.